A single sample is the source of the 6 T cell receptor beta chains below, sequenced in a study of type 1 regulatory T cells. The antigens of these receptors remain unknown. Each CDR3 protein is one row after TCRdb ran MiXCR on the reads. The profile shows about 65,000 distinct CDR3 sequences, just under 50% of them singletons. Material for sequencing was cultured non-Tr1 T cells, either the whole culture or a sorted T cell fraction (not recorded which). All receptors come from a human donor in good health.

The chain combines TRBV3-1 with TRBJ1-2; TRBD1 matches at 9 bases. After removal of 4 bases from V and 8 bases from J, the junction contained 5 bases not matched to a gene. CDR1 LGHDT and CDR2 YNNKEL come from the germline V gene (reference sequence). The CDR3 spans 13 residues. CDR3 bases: TGTGCCAGCAGCCGGGACAGGGTGTTCGGCTACACCTTC. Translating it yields CASSRDRVFGYTF.

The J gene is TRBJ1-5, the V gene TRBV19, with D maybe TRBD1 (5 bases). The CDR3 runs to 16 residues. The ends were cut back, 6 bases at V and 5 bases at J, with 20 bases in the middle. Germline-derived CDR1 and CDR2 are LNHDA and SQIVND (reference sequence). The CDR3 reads CASSQRLTEGYQPQHF. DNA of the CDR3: TGTGCCAGTAGCCAGAGGCTCACCGAGGGGTATCAGCCCCAGCATTTT.

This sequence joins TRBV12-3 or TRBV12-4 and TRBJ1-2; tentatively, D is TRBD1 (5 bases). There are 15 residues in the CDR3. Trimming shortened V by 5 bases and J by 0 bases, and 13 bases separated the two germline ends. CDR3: CASSTLTDTNYGYTF. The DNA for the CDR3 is TGTGCCAGCAGTACTTTGACAGATACTAACTATGGCTACACCTTC.

CDR3 DNA sequence: TGTGCCAGCAGCCAGACCGACAGGGGGCGGGATACGCAGTATTTT. It yields the protein CASSQTDRGRDTQYF. This sequence joins TRBV7-2 and TRBJ2-3, with TRBD1 matching over 10 bases. CDR1 and CDR2 (germline): SGHTA, FQGNSA. The length of the CDR3 is 15 residues. V shed 5 bases and J 6 bases; nucleotides not matched to a gene: 8.

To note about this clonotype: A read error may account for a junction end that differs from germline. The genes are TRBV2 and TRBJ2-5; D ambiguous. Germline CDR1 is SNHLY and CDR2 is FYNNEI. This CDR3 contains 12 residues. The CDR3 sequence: CASSGGEEIQYF. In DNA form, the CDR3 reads TGTGCCAGCAGTGGAGGAGAGGAGATCCAGTACTTC. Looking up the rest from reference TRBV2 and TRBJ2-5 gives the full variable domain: EPEVTQTPSHQVTQMGQEVILRCVPISNHLYFYWYRQILGQKVEFLVSFYNNEISEKSEIFDDQFSVERPDGSNFTLKIRSTKLEDSAMYFCASSGGEEIQYFGPGTRLLVL.

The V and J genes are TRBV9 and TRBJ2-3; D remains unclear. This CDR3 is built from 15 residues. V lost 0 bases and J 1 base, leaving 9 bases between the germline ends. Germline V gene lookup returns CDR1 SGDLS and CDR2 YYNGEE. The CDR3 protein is CASSVGQPGTDTQYF. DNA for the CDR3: TGTGCCAGCAGCGTAGGGCAGCCTGGCACAGATACGCAGTATTTT.